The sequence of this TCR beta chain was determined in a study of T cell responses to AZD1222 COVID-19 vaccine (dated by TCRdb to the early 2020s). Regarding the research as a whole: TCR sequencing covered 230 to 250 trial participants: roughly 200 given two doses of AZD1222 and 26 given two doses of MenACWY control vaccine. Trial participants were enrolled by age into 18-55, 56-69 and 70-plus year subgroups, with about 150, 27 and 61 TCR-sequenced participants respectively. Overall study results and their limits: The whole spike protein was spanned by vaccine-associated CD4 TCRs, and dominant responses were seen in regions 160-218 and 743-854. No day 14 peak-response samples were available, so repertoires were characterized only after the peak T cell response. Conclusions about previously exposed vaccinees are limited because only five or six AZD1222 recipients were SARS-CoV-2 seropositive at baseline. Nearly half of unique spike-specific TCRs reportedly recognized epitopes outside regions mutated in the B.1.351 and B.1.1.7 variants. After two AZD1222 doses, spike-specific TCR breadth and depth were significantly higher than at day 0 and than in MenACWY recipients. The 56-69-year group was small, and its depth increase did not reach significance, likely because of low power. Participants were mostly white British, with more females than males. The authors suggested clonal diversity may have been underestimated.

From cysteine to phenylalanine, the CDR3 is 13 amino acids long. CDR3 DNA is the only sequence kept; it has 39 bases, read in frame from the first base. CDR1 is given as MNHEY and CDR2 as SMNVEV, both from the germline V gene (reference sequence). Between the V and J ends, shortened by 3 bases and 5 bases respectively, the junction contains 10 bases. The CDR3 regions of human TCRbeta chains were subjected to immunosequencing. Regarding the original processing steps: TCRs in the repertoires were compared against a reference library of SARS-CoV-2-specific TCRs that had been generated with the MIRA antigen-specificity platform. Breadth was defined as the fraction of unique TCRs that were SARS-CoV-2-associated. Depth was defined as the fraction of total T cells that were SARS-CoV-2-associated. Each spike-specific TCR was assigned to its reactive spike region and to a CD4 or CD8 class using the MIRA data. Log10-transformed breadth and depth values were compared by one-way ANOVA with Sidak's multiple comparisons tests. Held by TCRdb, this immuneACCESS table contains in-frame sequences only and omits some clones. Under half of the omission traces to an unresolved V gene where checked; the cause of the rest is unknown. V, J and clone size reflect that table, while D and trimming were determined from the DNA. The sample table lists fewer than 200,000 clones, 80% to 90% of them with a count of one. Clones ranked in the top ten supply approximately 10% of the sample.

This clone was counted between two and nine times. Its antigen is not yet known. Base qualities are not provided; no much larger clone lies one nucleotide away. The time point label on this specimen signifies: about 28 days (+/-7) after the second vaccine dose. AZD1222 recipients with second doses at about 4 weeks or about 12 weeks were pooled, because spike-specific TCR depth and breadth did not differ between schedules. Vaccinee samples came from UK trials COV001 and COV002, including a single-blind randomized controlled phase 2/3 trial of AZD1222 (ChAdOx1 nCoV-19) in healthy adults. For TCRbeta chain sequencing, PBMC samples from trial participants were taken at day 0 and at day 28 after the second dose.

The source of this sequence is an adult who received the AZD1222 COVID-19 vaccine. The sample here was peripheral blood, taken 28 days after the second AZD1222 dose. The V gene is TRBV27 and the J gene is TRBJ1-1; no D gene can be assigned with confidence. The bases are TGTGCCAGCAGTTTGGGATTCGGGACTGAAGCTTTCTTT. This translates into CASSLGFGTEAFF.